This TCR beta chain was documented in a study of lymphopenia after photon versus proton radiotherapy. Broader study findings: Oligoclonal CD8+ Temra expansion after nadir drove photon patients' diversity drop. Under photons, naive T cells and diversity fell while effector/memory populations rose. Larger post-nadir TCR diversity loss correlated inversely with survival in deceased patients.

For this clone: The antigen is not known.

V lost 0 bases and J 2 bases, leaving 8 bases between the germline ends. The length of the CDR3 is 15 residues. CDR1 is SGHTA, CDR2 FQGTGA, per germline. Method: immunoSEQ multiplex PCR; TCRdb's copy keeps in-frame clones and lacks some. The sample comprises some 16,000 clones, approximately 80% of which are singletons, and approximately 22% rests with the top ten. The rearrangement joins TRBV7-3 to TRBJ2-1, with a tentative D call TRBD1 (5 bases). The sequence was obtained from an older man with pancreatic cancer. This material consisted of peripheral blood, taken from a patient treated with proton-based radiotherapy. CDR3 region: CASSLTQGPYNEQFF. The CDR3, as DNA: TGTGCCAGCAGCTTAACTCAGGGTCCCTACAATGAGCAGTTCTTC.